These 20 T cell receptor beta chains originate from one sample sequenced in a study of T cell responses to AZD1222 COVID-19 vaccine. TCRdb's table, derived via immunoSEQ multiplex PCR, lists solely in-frame clones and lacks some. Of approximately 150,000 clones listed, around 90% were seen once; the top ten hold about 3%. Sequencing was performed on peripheral blood, taken on day 0 of AZD1222 vaccination. These TCRs come from an adult in good health.

This chain links TRBV18 with TRBJ2-7, with 12 positions matching TRBD1. Unmatched junction bases numbered 12, after V lost 3 bases and J lost 6 bases. The CDR3 runs 17 residues. The V gene's germline CDR1 is KGHSH and CDR2 LQKENI. CDR3 sequence: CASSPGTGGAGRGEQYF. The CDR3 bases are TGTGCCAGCTCACCGGGGACAGGGGGCGCGGGACGGGGCGAGCAGTACTTC.

The genes are TRBV6-1 and TRBJ1-5, with D perhaps TRBD1 (5 bases). V lost 3 bases, J lost 7 bases, and 13 bases lay in between. The germline V gene has CDR1 MNHNS and CDR2 SASEGT. The CDR3 length is 14 residues. The CDR3: CASSEGLGPQPQHF. CDR3 DNA: TGTGCCAGCAGTGAGGGACTAGGGCCACAGCCCCAGCATTTT.

The chain links TRBV3-1 (or the pseudogene TRBV3-2) to TRBJ2-1; TRBD2 matches 9 bases. V lost 4 bases to trimming and J lost 8 bases; unmatched junction nucleotides: 3. CDR1 is LGHDT and CDR2 is YNNKEL in the germline V gene (reference sequence). The CDR3 runs 13 residues. The CDR3 nucleotides read TGTGCCAGCAGCCCCTGGACTAGCGATGAGCAGTTCTTC. It encodes CASSPWTSDEQFF.

This clone was seen only a few times. Sequence at one end of the junction differs from germline and may be a read error. The V and J genes are TRBV18 and TRBJ1-1, with unresolved D. The CDR3 has 15 amino acids. Germline V gives CDR1 KGHSH, CDR2 LQKENI. CDR3 region: CASSPLVAVNTEAFF. The CDR3 DNA reads TGTGCCAGCTCTCCACTGGTGGCGGTGAACACTGAAGCTTTCTTT.

The rearrangement uses TRBV7-6 and TRBJ1-3, with 9 nucleotides matching TRBD1. The ends lost 3 bases at V and 2 bases at J; junction bases unmatched: 5. The CDR3 runs to 16 residues. The V gene's germline CDR1 is SGHVS and CDR2 FNYEAQ. Here the CDR3 reads CASSFGQGRTGNTIYF. CDR3 nucleotide sequence: TGTGCCAGCAGCTTTGGACAGGGGCGGACTGGAAACACCATATATTTT.

The table lists this clone with a few counts. This chain links TRBV6-5 with TRBJ1-2, with 7 positions matching TRBD1. The CDR3 is 15 residues long. Germline CDR1 MNHEY, CDR2 SVGAGI. Trimming removed 6 bases from V and 8 bases from J; junction bases left unmatched: 15. The CDR3 sequence: CASSRSRGSRGGYTF. CDR3 nucleotide sequence: TGTGCCAGCAGCCGCTCCAGGGGGTCTCGAGGAGGCTACACCTTC.

The V call is TRBV28, the J call TRBJ2-7; 14 nucleotides line up with TRBD2. The ends lost 5 bases at V and 6 bases at J; junction bases unmatched: 9. This CDR3 has 16 amino acids. Germline CDR1 is MDHEN and CDR2 is SYDVKM. For the CDR3, the DNA is TGTGCCAGCAGTCCTTGGGGGACTAGCGGGAGAGGCGAGCAGTACTTC. This gives the protein CASSPWGTSGRGEQYF. Based on the CDR3 plus reference TRBV28 and TRBJ2-7, the full variable domain is DVKVTQSSRYLVKRTGEKVFLECVQDMDHENMFWYRQDPGLGLRLIYFSYDVKMKEKGDIPEGYSVSREKKERFSLILESASTNQTSMYLCASSPWGTSGRGEQYFGPGTRLTVT.

As DNA, the CDR3 is TGTGCCAGCAGCGGACTAGCGGGAGGGGAGCAGTACTTC. Its protein product is CASSGLAGGEQYF. This rearrangement joins TRBV5-4 to TRBJ2-7, with TRBD2 matching 15 bases. This CDR3 comprises 13 residues. Looked up from germline, CDR1 is SGHNT and CDR2 is YYREEE (reference sequence). J was trimmed by 7 bases and V by 4 bases; bases with no gene match: 0.

The chain carries TRBV6-5 and TRBJ2-1, with 8 nucleotides matching TRBD1. Germline CDR1 MNHEY, CDR2 SVGAGI. The CDR3 loop spans 13 amino acids. V shed 6 bases, J shed 8 bases, and the junction held 6 bases outside the gene matches. The chain's CDR3 is CASRLDRAHEQFF. For the CDR3, the DNA is TGTGCCAGCAGATTGGACAGGGCCCATGAGCAGTTCTTC.

V and J are TRBV7-9 and TRBJ2-3, with TRBD2 matching over 8 bases. CDR1 is SEHNR, CDR2 FQNEAQ, per germline (reference sequence). J gave up 1 base and V 8 bases, and 11 bases lay outside the gene matches. This CDR3 spans 16 amino acids. CDR3 in amino acids: CASRRELAAGTDTQYF. DNA of the CDR3: TGTGCCAGCCGCAGAGAACTAGCGGCCGGCACAGATACGCAGTATTTT.

This CDR3 is CATRSAPDREGGYTF. The DNA of the CDR3 is TGTGCCACCAGAAGTGCCCCGGACAGGGAAGGGGGCTACACCTTC. The rearrangement uses TRBV24-1 and TRBJ1-2; 8 bases line up with TRBD1. V trimming: 7 bases; J trimming: 8 bases; junction bases outside the gene matches: 14. This CDR3 has 15 residues. Germline CDR1 KGHDR, CDR2 SFDVKD.

The chain has TRBV19 and TRBJ1-1; the D is unclear. The germline V and J ends were trimmed by 0 bases and 6 bases, with 17 bases remaining between them. Germline CDR1 LNHDA, CDR2 SQIVND (reference sequence). CDR3 size: 16 residues. The CDR3 spells CASSIDREWRAAEAFF. The CDR3 bases are TGTGCCAGTAGTATAGATCGGGAGTGGAGGGCCGCTGAAGCTTTCTTT.

About this clone: An end of the junction differs from the germline gene, which may be a read error. The chain couples TRBV6-6 to TRBJ2-5; D could derive from TRBD1 or TRBD2 (5 bases each). CDR3 length equals 15 residues. Per the germline V gene, CDR1 is MNHNY and CDR2 is SVGAGI (reference sequence). The CDR3 region is CASSSHGANQGTQYF. CDR3 DNA: TGTGCCAGCAGTTCCCACGGGGCTAACCAAGGGACCCAGTACTTC.

The CDR3 sequence: CASSVGGGGRLGIQYF. The CDR3 DNA reads TGTGCCAGCAGCGTAGGAGGAGGGGGTCGCCTCGGCATTCAGTACTTC. The chain is built from TRBV9 and TRBJ2-4; D could derive from TRBD1 or TRBD2 (6 bases each). The CDR3 totals 16 residues. The V gene's germline CDR1 is SGDLS and CDR2 YYNGEE. Between the trimmed V and J ends, which lost 0 bases and 9 bases, there was a span of 19 bases.

This chain links TRBV6-4 with TRBJ2-3; 10 bases map to TRBD2. Trimming cost V 6 bases and J 1 base; bases outside gene matches: 4. Germline CDR1 is MRHNA and CDR2 is SNTAGT. This CDR3 spans 15 amino acids. The CDR3: CASSVAGGGTDTQYF. In nucleotides, the CDR3 is TGTGCCAGCAGCGTAGCGGGAGGCGGCACAGATACGCAGTATTTT.

The chain couples TRBV24-1 to TRBJ2-1; D possibly corresponds to TRBD1 (5 bases). The CDR3 is 14 residues long. Per germline, CDR1 KGHDR and CDR2 SFDVKD. Trimming left V 1 base short and J 12 bases short, with 15 bases between. The CDR3 region is CATSDLRGSDGQFF. CDR3 in DNA: TGTGCCACCAGTGATTTAAGGGGCTCGGATGGGCAGTTCTTC.

The chain employs TRBV7-9 and TRBJ2-5; D possibly corresponds to TRBD2 (5 bases). V lost 0 bases and J lost 5, with 13 bases in between. This CDR3 spans 15 amino acids. Germline V gives CDR1 SEHNR, CDR2 FQNEAQ (reference sequence). Written as DNA, the CDR3 is TGTGCCAGCAGCTTAGCGCAAGAGGGTTGGGAGACCCAGTACTTC. This sequence encodes CASSLAQEGWETQYF.

The chain recombines TRBV15 with TRBJ1-3; D gene uncertain. This CDR3 is 17 amino acids long. The V gene's germline CDR1 is LNHNV and CDR2 YYDKDF (reference sequence). Trimming took off 1 base at V and 0 bases at J, with 13 bases between the two ends. As DNA, the CDR3 is TGTGCCACCAGCAGAGTACCAGGAACCAACTCTGGAAACACCATATATTTT. Translating it yields CATSRVPGTNSGNTIYF.

The CDR3 coding sequence is TGTGCCAGTAGTGCGGGACAGGGTCCAGATACGCAGTATTTT. It encodes CASSAGQGPDTQYF. J is TRBJ2-3 and V is TRBV19; 9 bases map to TRBD1. Looked up from germline, CDR1 is LNHDA and CDR2 is SQIVND (reference sequence). Trimming removed 5 bases from V and 4 bases from J; junction bases left unmatched: 4. CDR3 length equals 14 residues.

The rearrangement links TRBV25-1 to TRBJ2-1; 7 bases map to TRBD2. Looked up from germline, CDR1 is MGHDK and CDR2 is SYGVNS. CDR3 length: 15 amino acids. The J segment lost 4 bases and the V segment lost 2 bases, leaving 5 bases of the junction unmatched. CDR3 protein: CASSEAASGYNEQFF. DNA for the CDR3: TGTGCCAGCAGTGAAGCGGCTAGCGGTTACAATGAGCAGTTCTTC.